The clone carrying this T cell receptor (beta chain) appeared once. Trimming removed 2 bases from V and 5 bases from J, with 13 bases in between. This CDR3 is built from 15 residues. Per the germline V gene, CDR1 is MDHEN and CDR2 is SYDVKM. The sample belongs to a study of blood T cell repertoires in COVID-19. About the study: Acute and convalescent COVID-19 specimens originated in the United States, Italy and Spain.

In the original workflow: Amplified reference gene primers provided the basis for estimating nucleated cell counts. The assay was immunoSEQ multiplex PCR, and TCRdb's table has in-frame clones only and misses some. Clone size and the V and J calls come from that table; the DNA yielded D and trimming. The sample yields approximately 280,000 clones, roughly 87% seen once. This study enrolled people aged about 18 to 100 from 24 US geographic areas. Participants reported their clinical history, and cohort assignment relied on those reports. The gene calls are TRBV28 and TRBJ1-5; a weak D match, TRBD1 (6 bases). This TCR derives from a woman aged 40 to 50 who had recovered from COVID-19. Sample: PBMCs or T cells enriched from blood (not recorded which). The CDR3 DNA reads TGTGCCAGCAGTTTAACCGACAGGTTTGATCAGCCCCAGCATTTT. Amino acids: CASSLTDRFDQPQHF.